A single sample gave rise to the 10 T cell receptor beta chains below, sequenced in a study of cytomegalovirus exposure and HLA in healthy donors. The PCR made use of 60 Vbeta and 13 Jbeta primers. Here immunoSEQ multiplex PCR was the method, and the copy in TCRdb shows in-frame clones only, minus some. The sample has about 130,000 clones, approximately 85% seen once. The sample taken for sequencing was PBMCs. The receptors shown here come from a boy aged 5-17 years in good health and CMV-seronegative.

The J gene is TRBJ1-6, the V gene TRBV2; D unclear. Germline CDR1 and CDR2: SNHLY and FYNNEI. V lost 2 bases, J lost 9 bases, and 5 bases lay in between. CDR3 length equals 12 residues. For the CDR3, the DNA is TGTGCCAGCAGTGAATCACTTTCACCCCTCCACTTT. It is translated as CASSESLSPLHF.

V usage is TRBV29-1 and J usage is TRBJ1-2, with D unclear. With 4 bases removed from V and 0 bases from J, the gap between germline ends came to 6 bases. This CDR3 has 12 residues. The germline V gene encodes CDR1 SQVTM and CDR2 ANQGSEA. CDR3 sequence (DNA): TGCAGCGTTGCCACTTCTAACTATGGCTACACCTTC. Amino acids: CSVATSNYGYTF.

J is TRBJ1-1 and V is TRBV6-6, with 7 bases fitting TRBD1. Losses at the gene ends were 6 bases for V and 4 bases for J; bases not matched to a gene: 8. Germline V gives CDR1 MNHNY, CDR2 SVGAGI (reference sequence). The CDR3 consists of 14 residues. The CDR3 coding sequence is TGTGCCAGCAGCCGAGAGGGGGCGACCACTGAAGCTTTCTTT. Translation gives CASSREGATTEAFF.

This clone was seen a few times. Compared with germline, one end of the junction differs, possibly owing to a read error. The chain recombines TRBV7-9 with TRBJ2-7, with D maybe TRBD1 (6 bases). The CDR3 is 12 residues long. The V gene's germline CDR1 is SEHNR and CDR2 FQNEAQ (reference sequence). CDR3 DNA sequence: TGTTCCAGCAGATCGGACAGCTACGAGCAGTACTTC. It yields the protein CSSRSDSYEQYF. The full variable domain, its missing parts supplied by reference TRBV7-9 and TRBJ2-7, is DTGVSQNPRHKITKRGQNVTFRCDPISEHNRLYWYRQTLGQGPEFLTYFQNEAQLEKSRLLSDRFSAERPKGSFSTLEIQRTEQGDSAMYLCSSRSDSYEQYFGPGTRLTVT.

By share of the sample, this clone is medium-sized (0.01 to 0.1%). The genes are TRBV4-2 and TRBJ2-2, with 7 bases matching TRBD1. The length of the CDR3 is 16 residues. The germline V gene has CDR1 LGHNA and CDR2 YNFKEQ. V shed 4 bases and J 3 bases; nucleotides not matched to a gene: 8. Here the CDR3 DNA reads TGTGCCAGCAGCCCATTAGACAGGGAGTACACCGGGGAGCTGTTTTTT. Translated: CASSPLDREYTGELFF.

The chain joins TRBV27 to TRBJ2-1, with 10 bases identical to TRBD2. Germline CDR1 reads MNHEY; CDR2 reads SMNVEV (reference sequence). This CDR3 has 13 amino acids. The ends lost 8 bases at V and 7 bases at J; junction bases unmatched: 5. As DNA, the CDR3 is TGTGCCAGCGGGTGGACTAGCGGTAATGAGCAGTTCTTC. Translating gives CASGWTSGNEQFF.

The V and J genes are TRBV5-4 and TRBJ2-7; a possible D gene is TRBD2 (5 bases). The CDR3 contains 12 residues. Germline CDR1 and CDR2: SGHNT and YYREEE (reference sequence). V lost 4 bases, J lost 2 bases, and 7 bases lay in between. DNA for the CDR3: TGTGCCAGCAGCGGTAGCGCCTACGAGCAGTACTTC. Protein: CASSGSAYEQYF.

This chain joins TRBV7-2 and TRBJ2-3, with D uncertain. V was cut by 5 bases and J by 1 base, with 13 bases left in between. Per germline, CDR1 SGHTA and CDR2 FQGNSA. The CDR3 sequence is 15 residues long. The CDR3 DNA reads TGTGCCAGCAGCCCCCGGAGATGGGGCACAGATACGCAGTATTTT. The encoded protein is CASSPRRWGTDTQYF.

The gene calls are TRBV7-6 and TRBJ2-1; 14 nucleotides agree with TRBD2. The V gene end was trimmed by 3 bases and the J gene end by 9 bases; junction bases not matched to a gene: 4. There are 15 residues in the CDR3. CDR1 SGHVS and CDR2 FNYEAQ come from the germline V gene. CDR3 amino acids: CASSLTSGRGGEQFF. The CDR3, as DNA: TGTGCCAGCAGCTTGACTAGCGGGAGGGGGGGTGAGCAGTTCTTC.

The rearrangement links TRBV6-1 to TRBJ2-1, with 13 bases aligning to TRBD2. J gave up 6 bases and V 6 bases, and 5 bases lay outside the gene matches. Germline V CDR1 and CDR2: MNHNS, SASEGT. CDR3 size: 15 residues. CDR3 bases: TGTGCCAGCAGAGCCGGGACTAGCGGGGCCAATGAGCAGTTCTTC. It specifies CASRAGTSGANEQFF.